This T cell receptor beta chain comes out of a study of human T cells and chemical hapten exposure. TCRdb called the RACE reads again in MiXCR, with one record for every CDR3 protein. The sample lists about 160,000 distinct CDR3 sequences; roughly a quarter were seen once. Specified time point: patch test 3, about 24 weeks after DPC sensitization. As for treatment: therapeutic diphenylcyclopropenone sensitization with weekly scalp DPC. The germline V gene encodes CDR1 KGHSH and CDR2 LQKENI. V gave up 0 bases and J gave up 14 bases, with 17 bases separating them. The CDR3 runs 14 residues. The chain couples TRBV18 to TRBJ1-3; D gene unclear. This TCR came from a woman aged 18 to 35 with alopecia areata. Some clones in this sample may be carry-over from other donors' samples. Sequences were derived from whole blood, sampled in connection with sensitization to the hapten diphenylcyclopropenone (DPC). The CDR3 spells CASSPPSTRGSVYF. In DNA, the CDR3 is TGTGCCAGCTCACCACCAAGTACCCGGGGATCCGTATATTTT.